The clone carrying this TCR beta chain appeared many times. The sample originates from a study of glioma-infiltrating T cells. Amplification of TCR alpha and beta CDR3 regions from RNA used iRepertoire nested multiplex PCR. Input was about 100-450 ng of tissue mRNA or PBMC total RNA. One entry per CDR3 protein results from TCRdb running MiXCR on the multiplex PCR reads. The data show around 99,000 distinct CDR3 sequences, 25% to 30% seen once. V lost 0 bases and J lost 1, with 15 bases in between. This CDR3 comprises 17 residues. Germline loops: CDR1 SEHNR, CDR2 FQNEAQ (reference sequence). Input material: glioma tissue, nonneoplastic brain tissue, or PBMCs (not recorded which). The sequence came from a human donor with low-grade glioma or glioblastoma, undergoing nonglioma brain surgery, or in good health (not recorded which). The rearrangement links TRBV7-9 to TRBJ1-1; D gene ambiguous. The CDR3 is CASSLAGHRDSNTEAFF. The CDR3 region has the DNA TGTGCCAGCAGCTTAGCAGGCCACCGGGATTCGAACACTGAAGCTTTCTTT.